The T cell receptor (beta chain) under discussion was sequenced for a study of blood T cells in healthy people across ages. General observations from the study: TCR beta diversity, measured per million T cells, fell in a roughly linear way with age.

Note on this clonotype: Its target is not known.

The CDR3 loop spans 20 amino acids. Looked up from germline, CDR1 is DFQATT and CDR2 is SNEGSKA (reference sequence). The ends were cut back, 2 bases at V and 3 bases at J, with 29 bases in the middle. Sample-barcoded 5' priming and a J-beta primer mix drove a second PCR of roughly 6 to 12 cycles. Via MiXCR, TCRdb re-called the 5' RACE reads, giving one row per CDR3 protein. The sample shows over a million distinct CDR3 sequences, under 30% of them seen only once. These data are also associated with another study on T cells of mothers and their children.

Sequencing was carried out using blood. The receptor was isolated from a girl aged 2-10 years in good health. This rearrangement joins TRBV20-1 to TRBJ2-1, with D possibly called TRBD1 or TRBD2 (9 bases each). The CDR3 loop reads CSARNYGTGLSGGDYNEQFF. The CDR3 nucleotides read TGCAGTGCTAGAAATTATGGGACAGGGCTTAGCGGGGGTGACTACAATGAGCAGTTCTTC.